These 9 T cell receptor beta chains originate from one sample sequenced in a study of tumor and adjacent non-tumor tissue in lung cancer. Three rounds of nested PCR, following a modified ARM-PCR protocol, produced the TCRbeta library. TCRdb called the multiplex PCR reads again in MiXCR, with one record for every CDR3 protein. Of approximately 53,000 distinct CDR3 sequences detected, around two thirds appear once; the ten largest clones hold 20% to 25%. The template was RNA from unsorted bulk tissue. Distant lung tissue was collected more than 3 cm away from the tumor edge. Sequencing was performed on distant non-tumor lung tissue. Source of these receptors: a woman aged 55-70 years with non-small cell lung cancer.

This clonotype showed up many times. This chain uses TRBV6-2 or TRBV6-3 with TRBJ2-7; D perhaps matches TRBD2 (5 bases). CDR1 MNHEY and CDR2 SVGEGT come from the germline V gene. The CDR3 extends over 15 amino acids. The V end lost 8 bases, the J end lost 7 bases, and 24 bases lay between the germline ends. This CDR3 is CASAPSGKEWREQYF. The CDR3 nucleotides are TGTGCCAGCGCTCCTTCGGGTAAGGAGTGGAGGGAGCAGTACTTC.

This clonotype was recorded many times. This chain links TRBV11-2 with TRBJ2-5, with D maybe TRBD1 (5 bases). CDR1 SGHAT and CDR2 FQNNGV come from the germline V gene. V lost 0 bases and J lost 6, with 8 bases in between. The CDR3 contains 13 residues. DNA of the CDR3: TGTGCCAGCAGCTTAGAGATGGGGCAGACCCAGTACTTC. Translation gives CASSLEMGQTQYF.

On this clonotype: A much larger clonotype is one base distant, so this may be a read error. V usage is TRBV5-6 and J usage is TRBJ2-2; 10 positions match TRBD1. The length of the CDR3 is 15 residues. CDR1 is SGHDT and CDR2 is YYEEEE in the germline V gene. The trim removed 4 bases at V and 7 bases at J, leaving 7 bases unmatched. CDR3 nucleotides: TGTGCCAGCAGCATTGACAGGGGGCGTATCGGGGAGCTGTTTTTT. It translates to CASSIDRGRIGELFF.

A word on this clonotype: A read error may explain this, as a much larger clone is one base away. J is TRBJ1-4 and V is TRBV28; possible D gene TRBD1, 6 bases. CDR1 and CDR2 (germline): MDHEN, SYDVKM. This CDR3 is 15 amino acids long. V gave up 7 bases and J gave up 4 bases, with 16 bases separating them. The CDR3 bases are TGTGCCAGCATTGATAAAGGGGGTGATAATGAAAAACTGTTTTTT. Amino acid sequence: CASIDKGGDNEKLFF.

The table lists this clonotype with many counts. The gene calls are TRBV24-1 and TRBJ2-1; TRBD2 matches at 7 bases. The CDR3 length is 15 residues. The V gene end was trimmed by 8 bases and the J gene end by 9 bases; junction bases not matched to a gene: 15. Germline V CDR1 and CDR2: KGHDR, SFDVKD. The CDR3 coding sequence is TGTGCCACCACGTCCAGCGGGAACACAAGGGGTGAGCAGTTCTTC. The encoded protein is CATTSSGNTRGEQFF.

A remark on this clonotype: At one boundary the junction diverges from the germline segment, which might be a read error. The genes are TRBV4-2 and TRBJ2-3, with 10 bases matching TRBD2. The CDR3 is 19 amino acids. CDR1 is LGHNA and CDR2 is YNFKEQ in the germline V gene. The CDR3 DNA is TGTGCCAGCAACCAAGAGGCGATAGCGGGGGGCGTAGGCACAGACACGCAGTATTTT. Translation gives CASNQEAIAGGVGTDTQYF.

About this clonotype itself: An end of the junction differs from the germline gene, which may be a read error. The chain has TRBV29-1 and TRBJ2-7; D unresolved. CDR1 is SQVTM and CDR2 is ANQGSEA in the germline V gene. The CDR3 spans 13 residues. The CDR3: CSVYGPSPYGQYF. CDR3 nucleotide sequence: TGCAGCGTTTACGGACCGAGCCCCTACGGGCAGTACTTC.

As regards this clonotype: A much larger clone lies a single base off, so this may be a read error. The chain recombines TRBV6-6 with TRBJ1-6, with D possibly being TRBD1 (5 bases). V gave up 6 bases and J gave up 8 bases, with 14 bases separating them. The CDR3 has 14 amino acids. Germline assignment: CDR1 MNHNY and CDR2 SVGAGI (reference sequence). The CDR3 nucleotides read TGTGCCAGCAGATTAACAGGATTTGATTCACCCCTCCACTTT. It yields the protein CASRLTGFDSPLHF.

Concerning this clonotype: A much bigger clone sits one base away, suggesting this may be a read error. The J gene is TRBJ2-3, the V gene TRBV5-6; D call uncertain. CDR3 length: 14 amino acids. Germline V lookup: CDR1 SGHDT, CDR2 YYEEEE. Trimming pared 4 bases from V and 2 bases from J, leaving 11 bases between. The CDR3 DNA is TGTGCCAGCAGCACGTCCAGCCACACAGATACGCAGTATTTT. Protein product: CASSTSSHTDTQYF.